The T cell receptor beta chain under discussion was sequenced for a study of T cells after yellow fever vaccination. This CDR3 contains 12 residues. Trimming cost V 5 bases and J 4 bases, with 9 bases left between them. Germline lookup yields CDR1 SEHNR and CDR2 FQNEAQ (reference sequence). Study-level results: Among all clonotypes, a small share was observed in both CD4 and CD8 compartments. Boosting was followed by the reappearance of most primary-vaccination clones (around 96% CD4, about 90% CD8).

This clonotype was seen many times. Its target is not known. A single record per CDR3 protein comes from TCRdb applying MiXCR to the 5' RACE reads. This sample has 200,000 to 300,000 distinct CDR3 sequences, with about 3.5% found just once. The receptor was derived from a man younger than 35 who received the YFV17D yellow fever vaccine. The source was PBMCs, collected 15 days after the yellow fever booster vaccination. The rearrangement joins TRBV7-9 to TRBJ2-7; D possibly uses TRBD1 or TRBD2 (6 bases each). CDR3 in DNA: TGTGCCAGCAGCGGGGGGCATTACGAGCAGTACTTC. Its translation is CASSGGHYEQYF.